This is a list of T cell receptor beta chains from one sample in a study of blood T cell repertoires in COVID-19. TCRdb's table, derived via immunoSEQ multiplex PCR, lists solely in-frame clones and lacks some. The profile shows about 180,000 clones, about nine tenths of them singletons. Input material: PBMCs or T cells enriched from blood (not recorded which). These TCRs come from a woman aged 18 to 35 who had recovered from COVID-19. Each CDR3 is given with its conserved first and last residue. A D gene is named only where the DNA matches it firmly. The size field is filled for only some rows; it gives once, few, many or a size class.

TRBV19,NA,TRBJ1-2,TRBD1,TGTGCCAGTAGAACGGGACAGGGTGGGGGCTACACCTTC,CASRTGQGGGYTF
TRBV6-5,NA,TRBJ2-1,TRBD2,TGTGCCAGCAGTTACTCCCTAGCGGGAGTAACCAATGAGCAGTTCTTC,CASSYSLAGVTNEQFF
TRBV27,NA,TRBJ2-2,NA,TGTGCCAGCAGTCCAGGGGTCGGGGAGCTGTTTTTT,CASSPGVGELFF
TRBV6-5,NA,TRBJ2-1,NA,TGTGCCAGCATCTTGGGAGGGGGGGCCCACAATGAGCAGTTCTTC,CASILGGGAHNEQFF
TRBV10-3,NA,TRBJ1-1,NA,TGTGCCATCAGTGAGTCGACAGGTTCCACTGAAGCTTTCTTT,CAISESTGSTEAFF
TRBV9,NA,TRBJ2-5,NA,TGTGCCAGCAGCGTAGAGATAGCGGATGAGACCCAGTACTTC,CASSVEIADETQYF
TRBV6-2/TRBV6-3,NA,TRBJ2-2,TRBD1,TGTGCCAGCAGTCGCCCGGGACAGGGACTTACCGGGGAGCTGTTTTTT,CASSRPGQGLTGELFF
TRBV20-1,NA,TRBJ2-7,NA,TGCAGTGCTAGTGACCAGTCAACCTACGAGCAGTACTTC,CSASDQSTYEQYF
TRBV11-2,NA,TRBJ1-5,TRBD1,TGTGCCAGCAGCCCAGGACAGGGAAATCAGCCCCAGCATTTT,CASSPGQGNQPQHF
TRBV7-3,few,TRBJ2-1,TRBD1,TGTGCCAGCAGCTTTTTTGGGACAGGGAATTACAATGAGCAGTTCTTC,CASSFFGTGNYNEQFF
TRBV18,NA,TRBJ1-5,TRBD1,TGTGCCAGCTCGCTCGACAGGGTCAATCAGCCCCAGCATTTT,CASSLDRVNQPQHF
TRBV7-8,NA,TRBJ2-7,NA,TGTGCCAGCAGCTTGAGCGGCAATTTTCTCTACGAGCAGTACTTC,CASSLSGNFLYEQYF
TRBV25-1,NA,TRBJ2-1,NA,TGTGCCAGCAAGGACGGCGGGGCCTACAATGAGCAGTTCTTC,CASKDGGAYNEQFF
TRBV3-1/TRBV3-2,NA,TRBJ2-7,TRBD2,TGTGCCAGCAGCCAAGATCAAGGGCTAGCGGGGGCCACCTACGAGCAGTACTTC,CASSQDQGLAGATYEQYF
TRBV7-2,NA,TRBJ2-7,TRBD1,TGTGCCAGCAGCCTGGCCGGGACAGGAACCTACGAGCAGTACTTC,CASSLAGTGTYEQYF
TRBV4-1,NA,TRBJ2-3,NA,TGCGCCAGCGAGGATTTGACAGATACGCAGTATTTT,CASEDLTDTQYF
TRBV30,NA,TRBJ1-1,NA,TGTGCCTGGGAGACAATCGTGGGGCACACTGAAGCTTTCTTT,CAWETIVGHTEAFF
TRBV6-5,NA,TRBJ2-1,TRBD2,TGTGCCAGCAGTTACGACGGACTAGCGGTCGATGAGCAGTTCTTC,CASSYDGLAVDEQFF
TRBV16,NA,TRBJ2-1,NA,TGTGCCAGCAGCCTCACAGGGTCCTACAATGAGCAGTTCTTC,CASSLTGSYNEQFF
TRBV1,once,TRBJ2-1,NA,TGCACCAGCAAACCAAGAGGGAGCGGGAGTCCCTACAATGAGCAGTTCTTC,CTSKPRGSGSPYNEQFF
TRBV28,NA,TRBJ1-2,NA,TGTGCCAGCGGAGAGCAGATTCCTTATGGCTACACCTTC,CASGEQIPYGYTF
TRBV5-1,NA,TRBJ1-2,NA,TGCGCCAGCAGTTTGCCCACTCAGGGGTGGGGTGGCTACACCTTC,CASSLPTQGWGGYTF
TRBV27,NA,TRBJ2-1,NA,TGTGCCAGCAGTTTAAACACCTACAATGAGCAGTTCTTC,CASSLNTYNEQFF
TRBV5-8,once,TRBJ1-1,NA,TGTGCCAGCAGCCGGTTGGGGGGGGCTTTCTTT,CASSRLGGAFF
TRBV7-2,once,TRBJ1-6,NA,TGTGCCAGCAGCTTAGAGGCAGGGGTACCTAATTCACCCCTCCACTTT,CASSLEAGVPNSPLHF
TRBV28,NA,TRBJ1-4,NA,TGTGCCAGCAGCCCAGGAGGGTCCTTGGAAAAACTGTTTTTT,CASSPGGSLEKLFF
TRBV28,NA,TRBJ1-2,TRBD1,TGTGCCAGCAGGGAACAGGGGAAGTGGGGCTACACCTTC,CASREQGKWGYTF
TRBV5-1,once,TRBJ1-1,TRBD1,TGCGCCAGCAGCCCTAGGACAGGGGATAATGAAGCTTTCTTT,CASSPRTGDNEAFF
TRBV4-1,NA,TRBJ2-7,NA,TGCGCCAGCAGCAGGGGGGAGGGGCTAGCGAGGGGCGAGCAGTACTTC,CASSRGEGLARGEQYF
TRBV4-1,NA,TRBJ2-7,TRBD2,TGCGCCAGCAGCCAAGATCAGGCTAGCGGGAGTTACGAGCAGTACTTC,CASSQDQASGSYEQYF
TRBV7-8,few,TRBJ2-5,TRBD1,TGTGCCAGCAGCTATGGGACAGGGGCCGGGGAGACCCAGTACTTC,CASSYGTGAGETQYF
TRBV2,NA,TRBJ2-6,TRBD1,TGTGCCAGCAGTGTATGGGACAGGGTACTTAGCGACGTCCTGACTTTC,CASSVWDRVLSDVLTF
TRBV29-1,few,TRBJ2-7,NA,TGCAGCGTCACGACCGGACAGACCGAGCAGTACTTC,CSVTTGQTEQYF
TRBV5-4,NA,TRBJ2-3,TRBD1,TGTGCCAGTTCGACAGGGGCAATAGGTACGCAGTATTTT,CASSTGAIGTQYF
TRBV4-3,medium-sized,TRBJ2-2,TRBD1,TGCGCCAGCAGCCAAGATTATGACAGGGGGAACACCGGGGAGCTGTTTTTT,CASSQDYDRGNTGELFF
TRBV6-6,NA,TRBJ1-1,NA,TGTGCCAGCCGAAACAGGGAAGCTTTCTTT,CASRNREAFF
TRBV29-1,NA,TRBJ1-4,TRBD1,TGCAGCGTTGACCTACAGGGGGCAAAGGAAAAACTGTTTTTT,CSVDLQGAKEKLFF
TRBV28,NA,TRBJ1-5,TRBD1,TGTGCCAGCAGTTTCGTTGACAGGGTATACCAGCCCCAGCATTTT,CASSFVDRVYQPQHF
TRBV28,NA,TRBJ2-3,NA,TGTGCCAGCAGTTTATGGGGTGGGCTGGGTGCTACGCAGTATTTT,CASSLWGGLGATQYF
TRBV4-3,NA,TRBJ1-6,NA,TGCGCCAGCAGCCAGGACAGCCTCTATAATTCACCCCTCCACTTT,CASSQDSLYNSPLHF
TRBV5-1,NA,TRBJ1-4,NA,TGCGCCAGCAGCTCCGCAGGGTTAACTAATGAAAAACTGTTTTTT,CASSSAGLTNEKLFF
TRBV6-1,NA,TRBJ2-7,NA,TGTGCCAGCAGTGAGTGGGTTGGAGCTCCTAGGATTTCATACGAGCAGTACTTC,CASSEWVGAPRISYEQYF
TRBV28,NA,TRBJ1-5,NA,TGTGCCAGCAGTTTTTCTGGGGGCGGAAAGCAGCCCCAGCATTTT,CASSFSGGGKQPQHF
TRBV24-1,NA,TRBJ1-1,NA,TGTGCCACCAACTTGGACATGAACACTGAAGCTTTCTTT,CATNLDMNTEAFF
TRBV4-2,NA,TRBJ1-5,NA,TGTGCCAGCAGCCAGAGGTCCCCCGGCGGTCAGCCCCAGCATTTT,CASSQRSPGGQPQHF
TRBV28,NA,TRBJ1-5,TRBD1,TGTGCCAGCGGACCTTCAGGGACAGGGTCCGGCAATCAGCCCCAGCATTTT,CASGPSGTGSGNQPQHF
TRBV5-6,NA,TRBJ2-5,TRBD2,TGTGCCAGCAGCTTGCGCCGGCTAGCGGCCTCTCTAATCCAGACCCAGTACTTC,CASSLRRLAASLIQTQYF
TRBV21-1,NA,TRBJ1-2,NA,TGTGCCAGCAGCAAAGATCGTCGGGGGTTAATTGACTATGGCTACACCTTC,CASSKDRRGLIDYGYTF
TRBV28,NA,TRBJ1-2,NA,TGTGCCAGCAGTTTACTAACCTCCCCCGTGGGCTACACCTTC,CASSLLTSPVGYTF
TRBV28,NA,TRBJ1-1,NA,TGTGCCAGCAGTTTTCGTGGACAAATTGAAGCTTTCTTT,CASSFRGQIEAFF
TRBV7-3,NA,TRBJ2-3,TRBD2,TGTGCCAGCAGCCAGAGAGCGGGAGAGATAGATACGCAGTATTTT,CASSQRAGEIDTQYF
TRBV18,NA,TRBJ2-5,NA,TGTGCCAGCTCACGTTTAGGGGATATACAAGAGACCCAGTACTTC,CASSRLGDIQETQYF
TRBV7-2,NA,TRBJ2-1,TRBD2,TGTGCCAGCAGCTCACCCCTTGGGACTACCTCGTTCGGTGAGCAGTTCTTC,CASSSPLGTTSFGEQFF
TRBV6-5,NA,TRBJ1-3,NA,TGTGCCAGCAGTTATGACAGTAGCTCTGGAAACACCATATATTTT,CASSYDSSSGNTIYF
TRBV19,few,TRBJ1-1,NA,TGTGCCAGTAGTAGGCAGGGGAACACTGAAGCTTTCTTT,CASSRQGNTEAFF
TRBV11-2,NA,TRBJ2-5,NA,TGTGCCAGCACCACCGGGAGATACCAAGAGACCCAGTACTTC,CASTTGRYQETQYF
TRBV4-2,NA,TRBJ1-4,TRBD1,TGTGCCAGCAGCCAAGAATCGAGGGGGCTTTTGGGTGAAAAACTGTTTTTT,CASSQESRGLLGEKLFF